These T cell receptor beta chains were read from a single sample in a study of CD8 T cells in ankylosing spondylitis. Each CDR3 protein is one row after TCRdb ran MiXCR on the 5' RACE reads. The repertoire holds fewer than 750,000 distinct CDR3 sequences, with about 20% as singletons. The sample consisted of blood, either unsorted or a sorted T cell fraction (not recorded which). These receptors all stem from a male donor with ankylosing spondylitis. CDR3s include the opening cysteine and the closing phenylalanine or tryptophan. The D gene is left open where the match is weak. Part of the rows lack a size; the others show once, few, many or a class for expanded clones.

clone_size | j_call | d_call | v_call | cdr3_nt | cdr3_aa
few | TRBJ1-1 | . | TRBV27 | TGTGCCAGCCATACGACGGGGGGCATTCAGGCGAACACTGAAGCTTTCTTT | CASHTTGGIQANTEAFF
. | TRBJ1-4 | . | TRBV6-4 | TGTGCCAGCAGTGAATCGGGGGGCAGCGAAAAACTGTTTTTT | CASSESGGSEKLFF
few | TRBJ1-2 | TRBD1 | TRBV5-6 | TGTGCCAGCAGCTTGGCCCCGGGACAGGGTGACTATGGCTACACCTTC | CASSLAPGQGDYGYTF
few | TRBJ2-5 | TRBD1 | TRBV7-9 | TGTGCCAGCAGCCCGACAGGGGACTCCCGACAAGAGACCCAGTACTTC | CASSPTGDSRQETQYF
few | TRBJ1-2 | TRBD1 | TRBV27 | TGTGCCAGCAGTGAGAGGGGGCTAGGCGGCTATGGCTACACCTTC | CASSERGLGGYGYTF
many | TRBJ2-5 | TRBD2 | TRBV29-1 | TGCAGCACCAGCCCACAACTAGCGGGAGGGCGAGAGACCCAGTACTTC | CSTSPQLAGGRETQYF
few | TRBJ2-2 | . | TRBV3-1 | TGTGCCAGCAGCCAAGAGGACTATCGGCCCGGGGAGCTGTTTTTT | CASSQEDYRPGELFF
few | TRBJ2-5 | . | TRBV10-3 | TGTGCCACCCAGATCCAACTCCAAGAGACCCAGTACTTC | CATQIQLQETQYF
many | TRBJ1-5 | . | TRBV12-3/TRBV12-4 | TGTGCCAGCAGTTTGGTCCCTCAGCCCCAGCATTTT | CASSLVPQPQHF
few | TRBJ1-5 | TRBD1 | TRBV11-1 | TGTGCCAGCAGCTTGGCAGGGGGCCCCAATCAGCCCCAGCATTTT | CASSLAGGPNQPQHF
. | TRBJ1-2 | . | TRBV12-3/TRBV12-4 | TGTGCCAGCAGTTTAGGGCGGCACGGAGACTTCGCTAACTATGGCTACACCTTC | CASSLGRHGDFANYGYTF
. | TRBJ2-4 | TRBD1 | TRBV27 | TGTGCCAGCAGTAAGGGACAGGGGGCCGGGGCCAAAAACATTCAGTACTTC | CASSKGQGAGAKNIQYF
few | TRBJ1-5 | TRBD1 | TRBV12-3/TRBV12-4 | TGTGCCAGCAATGACAGGGGGGCTTCAAATCAGCCCCAGCATTTT | CASNDRGASNQPQHF
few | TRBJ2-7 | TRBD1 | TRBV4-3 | TGCGCCAGCAGCCAAAGGCCTCAACAGGGGGAGCAGTACTTC | CASSQRPQQGEQYF
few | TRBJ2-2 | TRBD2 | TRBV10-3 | TGTGCCATCAGTGAGAGGACTAGCGGGGGCACCGGGGAGCTGTTTTTT | CAISERTSGGTGELFF
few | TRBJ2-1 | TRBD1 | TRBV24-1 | TGTGCCACCAGTGATGCCGGGACAGGGTCTCTTCAGGAGCAGTTCTTC | CATSDAGTGSLQEQFF
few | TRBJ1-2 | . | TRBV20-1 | TGCAGTGCTAGAGATCAAGGACGGGCCTATGGCTACACCTTC | CSARDQGRAYGYTF
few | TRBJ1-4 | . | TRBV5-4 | TGTGCCAGCAGCCGAGACAGTGAAGAAAAACTGTTTTTT | CASSRDSEEKLFF
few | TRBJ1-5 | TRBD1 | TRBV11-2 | TGTGCCAGCAGCTCATACAGGGGTCAGCCCCAGCATTTT | CASSSYRGQPQHF
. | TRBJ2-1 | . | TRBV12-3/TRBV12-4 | TGTGCCAGCAGTTTAGAACGGCAGGACAATGAGCAGTTCTTC | CASSLERQDNEQFF
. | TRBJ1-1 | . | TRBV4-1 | TGCGCCAGCAGCCAGGCGGCGGAGACTGAAGCTTTCTTT | CASSQAAETEAFF
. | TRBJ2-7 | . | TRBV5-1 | TGCGCCAGCAGCCTCTCCCCCCACGAGCAGTACTTC | CASSLSPHEQYF
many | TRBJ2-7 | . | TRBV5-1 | TGCGCCAGCAGCTTTGCAGAAAACGAGCAGTACTTC | CASSFAENEQYF